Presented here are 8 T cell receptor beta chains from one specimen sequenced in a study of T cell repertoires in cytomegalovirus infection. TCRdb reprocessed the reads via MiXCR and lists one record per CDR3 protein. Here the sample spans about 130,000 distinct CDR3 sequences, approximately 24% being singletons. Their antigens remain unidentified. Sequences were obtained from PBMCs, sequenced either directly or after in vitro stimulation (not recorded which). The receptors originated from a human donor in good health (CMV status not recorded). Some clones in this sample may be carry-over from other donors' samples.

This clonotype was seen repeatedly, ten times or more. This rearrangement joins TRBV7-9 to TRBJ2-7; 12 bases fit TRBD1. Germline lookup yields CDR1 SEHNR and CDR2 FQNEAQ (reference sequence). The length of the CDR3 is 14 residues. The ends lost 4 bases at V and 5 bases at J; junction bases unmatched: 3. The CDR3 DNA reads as TGTGCCAGCAGCTCCCGGGACAGGGGGCACGAGCAGTACTTC. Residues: CASSSRDRGHEQYF.

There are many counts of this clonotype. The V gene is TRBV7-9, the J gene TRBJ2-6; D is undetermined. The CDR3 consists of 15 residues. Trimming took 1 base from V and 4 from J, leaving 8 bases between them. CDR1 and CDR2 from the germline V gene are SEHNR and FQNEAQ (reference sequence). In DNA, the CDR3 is TGTGCCAGCAGCTTAGAGGCCTCCGGGGCCAACGTCCTGACTTTC. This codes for CASSLEASGANVLTF.

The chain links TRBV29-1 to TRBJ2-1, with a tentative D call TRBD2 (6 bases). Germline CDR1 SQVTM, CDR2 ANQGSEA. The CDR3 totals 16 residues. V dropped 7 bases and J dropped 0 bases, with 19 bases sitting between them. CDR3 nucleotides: TGCAGCGCCCCTCATAATAGCGGTAGCTCCTACAATGAGCAGTTCTTC. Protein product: CSAPHNSGSSYNEQFF.

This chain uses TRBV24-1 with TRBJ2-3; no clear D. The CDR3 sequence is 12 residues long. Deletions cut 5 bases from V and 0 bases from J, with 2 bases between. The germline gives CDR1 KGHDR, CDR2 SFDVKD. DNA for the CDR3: TGTGCCACCAGTGGAAGCACAGATACGCAGTATTTT. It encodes CATSGSTDTQYF.

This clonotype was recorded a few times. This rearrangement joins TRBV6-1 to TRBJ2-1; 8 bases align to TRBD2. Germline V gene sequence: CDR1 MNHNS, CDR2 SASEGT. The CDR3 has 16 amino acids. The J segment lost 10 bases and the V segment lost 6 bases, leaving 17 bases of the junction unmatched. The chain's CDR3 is CASSERAGRAGGEQFF. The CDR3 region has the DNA TGTGCCAGCAGCGAACGGGCCGGGAGGGCCGGGGGGGAGCAGTTCTTC.

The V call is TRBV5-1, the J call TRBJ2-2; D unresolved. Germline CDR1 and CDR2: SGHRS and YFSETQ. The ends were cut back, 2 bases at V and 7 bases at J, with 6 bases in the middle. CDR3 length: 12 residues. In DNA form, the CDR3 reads TGCGCCAGCAGCTTATCGGACGGGGAGCTGTTTTTT. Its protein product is CASSLSDGELFF.

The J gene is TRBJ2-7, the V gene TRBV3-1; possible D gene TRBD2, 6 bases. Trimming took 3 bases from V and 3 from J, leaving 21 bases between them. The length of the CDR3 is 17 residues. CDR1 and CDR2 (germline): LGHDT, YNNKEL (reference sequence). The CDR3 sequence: CASSHQLAVALIYEQYV. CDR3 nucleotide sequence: TGTGCCAGCAGCCACCAACTAGCTGTCGCCCTTATCTACGAGCAGTACGTC.

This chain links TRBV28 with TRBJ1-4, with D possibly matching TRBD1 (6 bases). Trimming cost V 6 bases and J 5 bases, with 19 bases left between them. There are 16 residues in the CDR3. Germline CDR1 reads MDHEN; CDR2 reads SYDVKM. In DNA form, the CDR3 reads TGTGCCAGCAGACGAACAGGGAGCCCTCGAAATGAAAAACTGTTTTTT. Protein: CASRRTGSPRNEKLFF.